The 25 T cell receptor beta chains below all came from one sample that was sequenced in a study of T cell responses to AZD1222 COVID-19 vaccine. The method was immunoSEQ multiplex PCR; TCRdb's version includes in-frame clones alone and lacks a portion of them. The table includes 150,000 to 250,000 clones, 80% to 95% detected once. The specimen comprised peripheral blood, sampled 28 days after the second AZD1222 dose. The receptors here all came from an adult who received the AZD1222 COVID-19 vaccine.

This chain connects TRBV19 to TRBJ1-5, with 10 bases aligning to TRBD1. From germline, CDR1 is LNHDA and CDR2 SQIVND (reference sequence). The J segment lost 2 bases and the V segment lost 6 bases, leaving 4 bases of the junction unmatched. This CDR3 contains 15 residues. In nucleotides, the CDR3 is TGTGCCAGTAGCCTCGGGACAGGGGGCAATCAGCCCCAGCATTTT. This encodes CASSLGTGGNQPQHF.

The chain links TRBV13 to TRBJ2-1, with TRBD1 matching 10 bases. Losses at the gene ends were 5 bases for V and 2 bases for J; bases not matched to a gene: 6. This CDR3 is built from 16 residues. CDR1 is PRHDT and CDR2 is FYEKMQ in the germline V gene (reference sequence). The CDR3, as DNA: TGTGCCAGCAGCACCGGGACAGGGGTTACCTACAATGAGCAGTTCTTC. It codes for CASSTGTGVTYNEQFF.

This rearrangement joins TRBV3-1 (or the pseudogene TRBV3-2) to TRBJ1-5, with D unresolved. Germline loops: CDR1 LGHDT, CDR2 YNNKEL (reference sequence). The V and J ends lost 4 bases and 4 bases respectively, with 8 bases between them. The CDR3 runs 13 residues. The CDR3 DNA is TGTGCCAGCAGCCCCGCCCAAAATCAGCCCCAGCATTTT. Translating gives CASSPAQNQPQHF.

The sample holds one count of this clone. V gene TRBV5-4 combines with J gene TRBJ1-1; possibly TRBD1 for D (6 bases). CDR3 length: 13 residues. Deletions cut 6 bases from V and 4 bases from J, with 13 bases between. Germline V gene lookup returns CDR1 SGHNT and CDR2 YYREEE (reference sequence). The CDR3 DNA is TGTGCCAGCATAACCAGGGGTGGCACTGAAGCTTTCTTT. It specifies CASITRGGTEAFF.

The chain uses TRBV12-5 and TRBJ1-1; maybe TRBD1 (6 bases). V was clipped by 5 bases and J by 4 bases, with 11 bases between them. In germline, CDR1 is LGHNT, CDR2 FRNRAP. The CDR3 spans 13 residues. CDR3: CASGNRESTEAFF. DNA of the CDR3: TGTGCTAGTGGTAACAGGGAATCCACTGAAGCTTTCTTT.

This sequence joins TRBV19 and TRBJ2-5; the match to TRBD1 covers 9 bases. The V segment lost 6 bases and the J segment 4 bases; nucleotides outside the gene matches: 0. CDR3 length equals 12 residues. The germline V gene has CDR1 LNHDA and CDR2 SQIVND (reference sequence). The CDR3 region has the DNA TGTGCCAGTAGGACAGGGGGAGAGACCCAGTACTTC. Amino acid sequence: CASRTGGETQYF.

The chain is built from TRBV2 and TRBJ1-1, with TRBD1 as a possible D gene (5 bases). The CDR3 loop spans 14 amino acids. The V gene lost 9 bases and the J gene lost 1 base, with 15 bases spanning the gap. The germline V gene encodes CDR1 SNHLY and CDR2 FYNNEI. The CDR3 region has the DNA TGTGCCAGACGCCGGGACCTGGGGAACACTGAAGCTTTCTTT. Translated, it gives CARRRDLGNTEAFF.

The chain combines TRBV10-1 with TRBJ2-2; D call uncertain. CDR1 WNHNN and CDR2 SYGVQD come from the germline V gene (reference sequence). The CDR3 is made up of 14 amino acids. V lost 4 bases, J lost 3 bases, and 9 bases lay in between. CDR3 region: CASSGPLHTGELFF. The DNA for the CDR3 is TGCGCCAGCAGTGGTCCGCTTCACACCGGGGAGCTGTTTTTT.

CDR3 DNA: TGTGCCAGCAGCGCCGAGTCCGGGACCATCTCCTACGAGCAGTACTTC. Translating it yields CASSAESGTISYEQYF. The chain recombines TRBV9 with TRBJ2-7; perhaps D is TRBD1 or TRBD2 (5 bases each). The V end lost 3 bases, the J end lost 0 bases, and 16 bases lay between the germline ends. The CDR3 spans 16 residues. Germline values: CDR1 SGDLS, CDR2 YYNGEE.

The chain has TRBV12-5 and TRBJ2-1; 7 bases map to TRBD2. Germline assignment: CDR1 LGHNT and CDR2 FRNRAP. The junction had 12 bases not matched to a gene; V was cut back by 5 bases and J by 5 bases. The CDR3 loop spans 16 amino acids. CDR3 DNA sequence: TGTGCTAGTGGTCCAAGGACTAGGACGCCAGACAATGAGCAGTTCTTC. It specifies CASGPRTRTPDNEQFF.

This chain links TRBV6-5 with TRBJ2-5; 7 bases are a match to TRBD1. The CDR3 runs to 15 residues. V was pared by 3 bases and J by 5 bases, with 9 bases of the junction left unmatched. CDR1 MNHEY and CDR2 SVGAGI come from the germline V gene. CDR3 in amino acids: CASSYVSGQKETQYF. In DNA, the CDR3 is TGTGCCAGCAGTTATGTATCGGGACAGAAGGAGACCCAGTACTTC.

This chain connects TRBV12-2 to TRBJ2-2; the DNA was not used to check the table's D call, TRBD1. TRBV12-2 is deemed a pseudogene. This CDR3 is built from 20 residues. This chain's CDR3 is CASRQIRRDSLMRVTGELFF. The CDR3 DNA is TGTGCAAGTCGCCAAATCAGAAGGGACAGCCTAATGAGGGTCACCGGGGAGCTGTTTTTT.

The genes are TRBV19 and TRBJ1-5, with 8 bases identical to TRBD1. CDR1 LNHDA and CDR2 SQIVND come from the germline V gene (reference sequence). V lost 9 bases, J lost 7 bases, and 11 bases stayed unmatched. This CDR3 is built from 14 residues. The CDR3 reads CASGRGTGDQPQHF. CDR3 in DNA: TGTGCCAGCGGGAGGGGGACAGGTGACCAGCCCCAGCATTTT.

The rearrangement uses TRBV5-1 and TRBJ2-3; 12 positions agree with TRBD2. The ends lost 1 base at V and 1 base at J; junction bases unmatched: 4. From germline, CDR1 is SGHRS and CDR2 YFSETQ. The CDR3 covers 17 residues. CDR3 coding DNA: TGCGCCAGCAGCTTGAAGACTAGCGGGGGTCGCACAGATACGCAGTATTTT. Residues: CASSLKTSGGRTDTQYF.

This clone showed up just once. This chain joins TRBV18 and TRBJ1-2; 7 bases fit TRBD1. V gave up 5 bases and J gave up 2 bases; unmatched junction bases: 8. Germline CDR1 is KGHSH and CDR2 is LQKENI. CDR3 length: 15 amino acids. CDR3 loop: CASSEQGTTNYGYTF. CDR3 DNA sequence: TGTGCCAGCTCAGAACAGGGGACTACCAACTATGGCTACACCTTC.

This clone came up once. V usage is TRBV6-5 and J usage is TRBJ1-2, with 10 bases aligning to TRBD1. The V segment lost 7 bases and the J segment 3 bases; nucleotides outside the gene matches: 5. The CDR3 contains 14 residues. Per germline, CDR1 MNHEY and CDR2 SVGAGI. CDR3 in DNA: TGTGCCAGCAACGGGGGGACAGGGGACTATGGCTACACCTTC. Residues: CASNGGTGDYGYTF.

This clone turned up a few times. V and J are TRBV2 and TRBJ2-7; 9 bases fit TRBD1. CDR1 is SNHLY, CDR2 FYNNEI, per germline. The length of the CDR3 is 14 residues. Losses at the gene ends were 3 bases for V and 3 bases for J; bases not matched to a gene: 3. CDR3 nucleotide sequence: TGTGCCAGCAGTGAGGGACAGGGAAACTACGAGCAGTACTTC. It translates to CASSEGQGNYEQYF.

The genes are TRBV19 and TRBJ1-2, with TRBD1 matching 9 bases. Per germline, CDR1 LNHDA and CDR2 SQIVND (reference sequence). The CDR3 is 15 amino acids. Losses at the gene ends were 3 bases for V and 7 bases for J; bases not matched to a gene: 9. CDR3 in DNA: TGTGCCAGTAGTATGGGACAGGGCATCTCTATTGGCTACACCTTC. Translating it yields CASSMGQGISIGYTF.

This clone has just one count. The rearrangement uses TRBV11-3 and TRBJ1-5; the D gene is possibly TRBD1 (6 bases). Germline lookup yields CDR1 SGHNT and CDR2 YENEEA. The CDR3 consists of 11 residues. Trimming took 9 bases from V and 6 from J, leaving 9 bases between them. CDR3 in DNA: TGTGCCAGGGGGGGGCCTCAGCCCCAGCATTTT. It encodes CARGGPQPQHF.

This clone was counted only a few times. This chain links TRBV6-5 with TRBJ2-1, with D unresolved. Germline V gene sequence: CDR1 MNHEY, CDR2 SVGAGI. Deletions cut 7 bases from V and 5 bases from J, with 12 bases between. The CDR3 sequence is 13 residues long. The CDR3 loop reads CASTWVGNNEQFF. The CDR3 DNA is TGTGCCAGCACCTGGGTAGGCAACAATGAGCAGTTCTTC.

The V and J genes are TRBV7-2 and TRBJ1-2; weak D call: TRBD1 (5 bases). V was shortened by 4 bases and J by 5 bases, with 17 bases between the two germline ends. This CDR3 has 15 amino acids. Germline assignment: CDR1 SGHTA and CDR2 FQGNSA. CDR3 in amino acids: CASSSPGRGLYGYTF. The CDR3 DNA reads as TGTGCCAGCAGCTCCCCCGGGAGGGGCCTGTATGGCTACACCTTC.

Comments on this clone: The junction departs from the called germline gene at one end, perhaps through a read error. V is TRBV3-1 (or the pseudogene TRBV3-2) and J is TRBJ2-1; TRBD2 agrees at 9 bases. Germline-derived CDR1 and CDR2 are LGHDT and YNNKEL (reference sequence). The CDR3 sequence is 13 residues long. The CDR3 DNA reads as TGTGCCAGCAGCCAAGTCAACCTAGCGGGGATCCTCTTC. Amino acids: CASSQVNLAGILF.

The chain combines TRBV9 with TRBJ2-7, with D hard to call. The CDR3 covers 15 residues. The germline V gene encodes CDR1 SGDLS and CDR2 YYNGEE. The germline V and J ends were trimmed by 0 bases and 5 bases, with 15 bases remaining between them. The CDR3 sequence: CASSVEAGSRDEQYF. For the CDR3, the DNA is TGTGCCAGCAGCGTAGAGGCAGGATCTAGGGACGAGCAGTACTTC.

This clone was seen a single time. V and J are TRBV9 and TRBJ2-1, with 15 bases aligning to TRBD2. J gave up 6 bases and V 3 bases, and 7 bases lay outside the gene matches. The CDR3 has 17 amino acids. Germline V gene data show CDR1 as SGDLS and CDR2 as YYNGEE. The CDR3 protein is CASSAGTSGGLGNEQFF. The CDR3 DNA sequence: TGTGCCAGCAGCGCCGGGACTAGCGGGGGGCTGGGCAATGAGCAGTTCTTC.

The J gene is TRBJ2-2, the V gene TRBV10-3; D possibly corresponds to TRBD1 (6 bases). CDR1 and CDR2 (germline): ENHRY, SYGVKD. Trimming cost V 4 bases and J 7 bases, with 10 bases left between them. The CDR3 totals 13 residues. CDR3 residues: CAISAGVGGELFF. The CDR3 DNA sequence: TGTGCCATCAGTGCAGGGGTTGGCGGGGAGCTGTTTTTT.